This T cell receptor (beta chain) was captured in a study of radiation and T cells in renal cell carcinoma (TCRdb year 2020). Notes on the research overall: The samples were drawn from a clinical trial, where primary renal cell carcinomas were treated with 15 Gy of stereotactic body radiation therapy and then removed by nephrectomy 4 weeks afterward. In total, about 53 samples, comprising around 26 tumors and some 27 peripheral blood samples, were subjected to TCR beta sequencing. In the approximately 57 samples combined, about 4 million unique CDR3 nucleotide sequences were found, encoding about 3 million unique CDR3 amino acid sequences.

Reading the label with the study, this specimen's time point is: baseline pretreatment blood. In the paper's terms, the treatment or condition label means: 15 Gy SBRT to primary tumor, nephrectomy 4 weeks later. To follow tumor-enriched clonotypes, serial peripheral blood was collected from radiation-treated patients at baseline and at 2 weeks and 4 weeks after SBRT. Renal cell carcinoma with clear cell pathology was present in all patients. Genomic DNA for TCR sequencing was prepared using the QIAamp DNA Blood Mini Kit (Qiagen). The analyses included just those samples that passed every quality control check. Concerning this clone: Its target antigen remains unknown. Base-call qualities are not available, and no considerably larger clone is one nucleotide away.

Summary of the overall study and its limitations: Because pretreatment tumor biopsies were not available, the study could not determine whether clonotypes were already present within the tumor at baseline. Tracking of blood repertoire dynamics stopped at roughly four weeks after treatment, with no follow-up past that point. In blood, the top tumor clonotypes increased from baseline to 2 weeks after radiation and then shrank by 4 weeks, which suggests a temporary expansion of tumor-resident clones. The single-armed trial design could not address effects of radiation dose or scheduling on the TCR repertoire.

The germline V gene gives CDR1 as SGHRS and CDR2 as YFSETQ. CDR3 length: 17 amino acids, cysteine to phenylalanine. Solely the CDR3 DNA is kept, with 51 bases framed from the first base. Clipping removes 4 bases from V and 5 bases from J, with 14 as the unmatched junction base count. TCR beta libraries were generated from genomic DNA with the immunoSEQ kit, following the manufacturer's recommendations. To prepare libraries, a first multiplex PCR with proprietary primers was run, followed by a second PCR that added unique barcodes, and a bead cleanup was done after each round. Each sample batch included a kit-provided positive control reaction and a negative control reaction. The final libraries underwent checking on an Agilent 4200 TapeStation D1000 ScreenTape, volumetric pooling, and quantification by qPCR. An Illumina NextSeq500 fitted with a MidOutput 150-cycle cartridge performed the sequencing, running 156 Read1 cycles and 15 Index1 cycles with the kit's custom primers. The pooled library was loaded at approximately 1 pM, with an approximately 20% PhiX control spiked in. In the authors' own workflow: Vendor-processed data were analyzed in R, with a clonotype defined as all T cells sharing the same CDR3 nucleotide sequence. For clone abundance analyses, frequencies were normalized to the 10,000 most abundant clones in each sample. Public T cell clones, which averaged fewer than five per sample, were removed prior to analysis. Tumor-enriched clonotypes and baseline blood-enriched clonotypes were defined as those with an abundance difference of at least 32-fold between compartments. A beta-binomial differential abundance model was used to identify clonotypes that expanded or contracted between blood time points. Similarity between tumor and blood repertoires was quantified using the Baroni-Urbani and Buser coefficient, and groups were compared with two-tailed Wilcoxon tests in R. This immuneACCESS table, as held by TCRdb, lists in-frame sequences with V and J called but not all clones. Of the missing ones, under half trace to an unresolved V gene in checked studies; the others have no known cause. That table supplies the V and J calls and clone size; D and trimming were determined from the DNA. This sample comprises some 100,000 clones, approximately 83% of them detected only once. 6% to 7% of the sample comes from the top ten.

The rearranged segments are TRBV5-1 and TRBJ2-1, with TRBD2 identical over 8 junction bases. The receptor was derived from a man in his fifties or sixties with renal cell carcinoma. Sequencing used blood, obtained from a patient whose treatment included radiotherapy and nephrectomy. The CDR3 here reads CASSPQPLAGSHNEQFF. The nucleotide sequence is given as TGCGCCAGCAGCCCGCAACCATTAGCGGGATCTCACAATGAGCAGTTCTTC.